This TCR beta chain was captured by sequencing in a study of T cells in Graves' hyperthyroidism and ophthalmopathy. About the study: Peripheral blood specimens were obtained at initial diagnosis, prior to any treatment.

The CDR3 has 22 amino acids. V was shortened by 3 bases and J by 2 bases, with 36 bases between the two germline ends. Germline V gives CDR1 SGHRS, CDR2 YFSETQ. RNA transcripts gave rise to amplified TCR beta CDR3 regions. In the first-round RT-PCR of the TCR CDR3, the HTBI primer set was used. TCRdb redid the calling of the multiplex PCR reads with MiXCR, one entry per CDR3 protein. The data hold under 350,000 distinct CDR3 sequences, with roughly a fifth observed a single time. Patients with uncontrolled infections, other autoimmune diseases, pregnancy or lactation were excluded. The chain has TRBV5-1 and TRBJ2-7; D is perhaps TRBD2 (9 bases). Material for sequencing was blood. The sequence was collected from a woman in her fifties or sixties with Graves' hyperthyroidism. The CDR3 sequence: CASSYRGMSELAGYRLTYEQYF. The CDR3 coding sequence is TGCGCCAGCAGCTACAGGGGGATGTCAGAGCTAGCGGGATATAGGTTAACCTACGAGCAGTACTTC.